Listed below are T cell receptor beta chains from one sample, sequenced in a study of shared clonotypes between healthy human individuals. Assay used: immunoSEQ multiplex PCR; TCRdb lists only in-frame clones, some missing. The sample contains millions of clones, just over 90% of which appear only once. The sequenced material came from naive CD8+ T cells from PBMCs. The receptor source for this set is a man between 18 and 35 years old in good health. Some clones in this sample may be carry-over from other donors' samples. CDR3s include the opening cysteine and the closing phenylalanine or tryptophan. Each record gives: D gene, V gene, clone size, J gene, CDR3 protein, CDR3 DNA. The D gene is left open where the match is weak. The listing skips clone size in some rows; elsewhere it reads once, few, many or a size class.

d_gene: .
v_gene: TRBV30
abundance: .
j_gene: TRBJ2-7
CDR3aa: CAWMGVGTRHYEQYF
CDR3nt: TGTGCCTGGATGGGGGTCGGGACTCGACATTACGAGCAGTACTTC

d_gene: .
v_gene: TRBV25-1
abundance: .
j_gene: TRBJ2-7
CDR3aa: CASSESRDSLSGEYF
CDR3nt: TGTGCCAGCAGTGAATCCAGGGACAGCTTATCGGGGGAGTACTTC

d_gene: .
v_gene: TRBV7-9
abundance: .
j_gene: TRBJ2-2
CDR3aa: CASSHDKGDGTGELFF
CDR3nt: TGTGCCAGCAGCCACGACAAAGGGGACGGCACCGGGGAGCTGTTTTTT

d_gene: TRBD1
v_gene: TRBV29-1
abundance: .
j_gene: TRBJ1-2
CDR3aa: CSTGPGQGDGYTF
CDR3nt: TGCAGCACTGGACCGGGACAGGGGGATGGCTACACCTTC

d_gene: .
v_gene: TRBV15
abundance: once
j_gene: TRBJ2-3
CDR3aa: CATSRDKLRADLASRTHWDTQYF
CDR3nt: TGTGCCACCAGCAGAGATAAGTTGCGCGCGGACTTAGCGTCCCGCACACACTGGGATACGCAGTATTTT

d_gene: TRBD2
v_gene: TRBV9
abundance: .
j_gene: TRBJ2-7
CDR3aa: CASSAYSGRAGEQYF
CDR3nt: TGTGCCAGCAGCGCCTACAGCGGGAGGGCCGGGGAGCAGTACTTC

d_gene: TRBD2
v_gene: TRBV5-6
abundance: .
j_gene: TRBJ2-1
CDR3aa: CASSLGIAGSSYNEQFF
CDR3nt: TGTGCCAGCAGCTTGGGGATAGCGGGCAGCTCCTACAATGAGCAGTTCTTC

d_gene: TRBD2
v_gene: TRBV7-9
abundance: .
j_gene: TRBJ2-3
CDR3aa: CASSSGTSGWDTQYF
CDR3nt: TGTGCCAGCAGTTCCGGGACTAGCGGATGGGATACGCAGTATTTT

d_gene: .
v_gene: TRBV28
abundance: .
j_gene: TRBJ2-1
CDR3aa: CASSFRGVAYNEQFF
CDR3nt: TGTGCCAGCAGTTTCAGAGGGGTAGCCTACAATGAGCAGTTCTTC

d_gene: .
v_gene: TRBV9
abundance: .
j_gene: TRBJ1-2
CDR3aa: CASSVAGGSNYGYTF
CDR3nt: TGTGCCAGCAGCGTAGCCGGCGGATCTAACTATGGCTACACCTTC

d_gene: TRBD1
v_gene: TRBV29-1
abundance: .
j_gene: TRBJ2-7
CDR3aa: CSVMTTGGSYEQYF
CDR3nt: TGCAGCGTCATGACGACAGGGGGCTCCTACGAGCAGTACTTC

d_gene: TRBD1
v_gene: TRBV6-6
abundance: .
j_gene: TRBJ2-7
CDR3aa: CASSSGQGLYEQYF
CDR3nt: TGTGCCAGCAGCTCGGGACAGGGGTTATACGAGCAGTACTTC

d_gene: TRBD1
v_gene: TRBV18
abundance: once
j_gene: TRBJ2-7
CDR3aa: CASSATGDYEQYF
CDR3nt: TGTGCCAGCTCAGCAACAGGGGACTACGAGCAGTACTTC

d_gene: .
v_gene: TRBV6-1
abundance: .
j_gene: TRBJ2-7
CDR3aa: CASSPRPGGTYEQYF
CDR3nt: TGTGCCAGCAGTCCCCGTCCCGGTGGGACCTACGAGCAGTACTTC

d_gene: TRBD1
v_gene: TRBV27
abundance: .
j_gene: TRBJ1-2
CDR3aa: CASSPGQGANYGYTF
CDR3nt: TGTGCCAGCAGTCCGGGACAGGGGGCGAACTATGGCTACACCTTC